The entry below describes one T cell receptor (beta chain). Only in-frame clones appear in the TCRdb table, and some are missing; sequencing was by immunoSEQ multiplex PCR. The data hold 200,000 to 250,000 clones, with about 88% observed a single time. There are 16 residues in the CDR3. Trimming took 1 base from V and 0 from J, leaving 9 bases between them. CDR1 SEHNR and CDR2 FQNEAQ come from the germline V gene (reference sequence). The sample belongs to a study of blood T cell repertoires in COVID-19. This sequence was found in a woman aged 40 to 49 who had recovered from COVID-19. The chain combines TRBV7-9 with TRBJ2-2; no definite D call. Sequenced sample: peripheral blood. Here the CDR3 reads CASSLVNNPNTGELFF. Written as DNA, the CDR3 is TGTGCCAGCAGCTTAGTGAACAATCCGAACACCGGGGAGCTGTTTTTT.